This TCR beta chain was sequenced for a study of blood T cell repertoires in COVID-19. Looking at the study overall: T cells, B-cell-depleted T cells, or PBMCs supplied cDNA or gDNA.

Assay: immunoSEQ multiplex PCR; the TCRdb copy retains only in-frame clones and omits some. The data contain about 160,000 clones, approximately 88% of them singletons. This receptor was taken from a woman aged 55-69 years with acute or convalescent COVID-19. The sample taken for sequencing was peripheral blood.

CDR3 region: CASSFRSQPQHF. In DNA form, the CDR3 reads TGTGCCAGCAGCTTTAGGAGTCAGCCCCAGCATTTT. The chain recombines TRBV12-1 with TRBJ1-5. TRBV12-1 represents a pseudogene. CDR3 length: 12 amino acids.